This T cell receptor beta chain emerged from a study of cytotoxic CD8 clonotypes in ibrutinib-treated CLL. Libraries were prepared by immunoSEQ multiplex PCR; TCRdb keeps only in-frame clonotypes and omits some of them. The sample has about 130,000 clones, 79% seen once; the top ten hold 9.5% to 15%. Genomic DNA for TCR beta libraries, 2 to 2.5 micrograms, came from cryopreserved PBMCs. Germline CDR1 is SEHNR and CDR2 is FQNEAQ (reference sequence). CDR3 length: 16 amino acids. V trimming: 6 bases; J trimming: 6 bases; junction bases outside the gene matches: 14. In this sample, this clone turned up a few times.

The receptor's source is a human donor with chronic lymphocytic leukemia. The chain links TRBV7-9 to TRBJ2-1; 7 bases are a match to TRBD2. Sequencing was performed on PBMCs, taken after 12 months of ibrutinib treatment. CDR3: CASSSRRDYPSNEQFF. CDR3 sequence (DNA): TGTGCCAGCAGTTCCCGCCGGGACTACCCAAGCAATGAGCAGTTCTTC.